The clone carrying this TCR beta chain was observed once. The run depth of the assay was deep. TCRdb's copy holds only in-frame clones and misses some; the assay was immunoSEQ multiplex PCR. The data show some 450,000 clones, around 77% seen once. This entry comes from a study of shared clonotypes between healthy human individuals. The sample consisted of PBMCs. This TCR derives from a woman aged 40 to 49 in good health. Some clones in this sample may be carry-over from other donors' samples.

CDR3 in amino acids: CASSTRDRGTYEQYF. The CDR3 coding sequence is TGTGCCAGCAGCACCCGGGACAGGGGGACCTACGAGCAGTACTTC. J is TRBJ2-7 and V is TRBV27; 11 bases are shared with TRBD1. Germline V CDR1 and CDR2: MNHEY, SMNVEV (reference sequence). CDR3 length: 15 residues. Unmatched junction bases numbered 6, after V lost 6 bases and J lost 2 bases.